This T cell receptor beta chain is from a study of long-term antiretroviral therapy in people with HIV. Study-level results: Older ART regimens were possibly in use when the blood was collected between about 2004 and 2018.

Comments on this clone: Its target is unknown.

Sequencing used immunoSEQ v3.0 at survey level. Produced via immunoSEQ multiplex PCR; TCRdb's table is partial and in-frame only. This table holds approximately 26,000 clones, roughly nine tenths found once. CDR1 and CDR2 from the germline V gene are MNHEY and SVGAGI. The CDR3 spans 13 residues. The ends lost 11 bases at V and 5 bases at J; junction bases unmatched: 10. There were roughly 0.9-11 million cryopreserved PBMC in the samples before DNA extraction. This TCR was recovered from a man aged 18 to 30 with HIV. The source was unsorted PBMCs, collected 3.1 years after starting antiretroviral therapy. V usage is TRBV6-5 and J usage is TRBJ1-2; 8 bases match TRBD1. This CDR3 reads CAAGQGWGYGYTF. As DNA, the CDR3 is TGTGCCGCAGGACAGGGCTGGGGGTATGGCTACACCTTC.